These T cell receptor beta chains were read from a single sample in a study of identical twins. TCRdb re-derived calls from the 5' RACE reads in MiXCR, one entry per CDR3 protein. There are about 690,000 distinct CDR3 sequences in the sample; roughly 6% occur only once, and under 2% lies in the top ten. Specimen: naive T cells sorted from blood. These receptors originate from a young man in good health. The CDR3 runs from the conserved cysteine through the conserved F or W. A D gene is named only where the DNA matches it firmly. The size of a clone is reported for some rows only, either as once, few or many, or as a class for expanded clones.

D gene	V gene	J gene	clone size	CDR3 protein	CDR3 DNA
-	TRBV2	TRBJ2-1	few	CASNGETGSSYNEQFF	TGTGCCAGCAACGGGGAAACAGGGAGCTCCTACAATGAGCAGTTCTTC
TRBD2	TRBV4-3	TRBJ2-2	many	CASSPAREGNTGELFF	TGCGCCAGCAGCCCCGCGCGGGAGGGGAACACCGGGGAGCTGTTTTTT
TRBD2	TRBV5-1	TRBJ2-7	many	CASSSSGRAYEQYF	TGCGCCAGCAGCTCTAGCGGGAGGGCGTACGAGCAGTACTTC
-	TRBV28	TRBJ2-7	many	CASALGGRINEQYF	TGTGCCAGCGCCCTTGGGGGAAGGATAAACGAGCAGTACTTC
TRBD1	TRBV12-3/TRBV12-4	TRBJ2-5	-	CASSLATGTGEETQYF	TGTGCCAGCAGTTTAGCCACCGGGACAGGAGAAGAGACCCAGTACTTC
TRBD1	TRBV7-8	TRBJ2-1	few	CASSHRGFTYNEQFF	TGTGCCAGCAGCCACAGGGGGTTCACCTACAATGAGCAGTTCTTC
-	TRBV12-3/TRBV12-4	TRBJ2-2	few	CASGRGGLDTGELFF	TGTGCCAGCGGGAGAGGGGGTCTAGACACCGGGGAGCTGTTTTTT
-	TRBV7-6	TRBJ2-7	many	CASSMDHYEQYF	TGTGCCAGCAGCATGGACCACTACGAGCAGTACTTC
-	TRBV20-1	TRBJ2-3	-	CSAPRTVSKDTQYF	TGCAGTGCCCCAAGGACAGTATCGAAAGATACGCAGTATTTT
-	TRBV11-2	TRBJ2-3	few	CASSVGIKVSTDTQYF	TGTGCCAGCAGCGTAGGAATTAAGGTTTCCACAGATACGCAGTATTTT
TRBD2	TRBV18	TRBJ2-1	-	CASSPPAGGRNEQFF	TGTGCCAGCTCACCACCGGCGGGAGGGCGGAATGAGCAGTTCTTC
-	TRBV7-2	TRBJ2-3	few	CASSLVVGGGTDTQYF	TGTGCCAGCAGCTTGGTAGTCGGAGGAGGGACAGATACGCAGTATTTT
-	TRBV27	TRBJ2-1	many	CASSRQYNGEQFF	TGTGCCAGCAGTCGGCAGTACAACGGTGAGCAGTTCTTC
TRBD1	TRBV20-1	TRBJ2-7	few	CSAPDPGTASYEQYF	TGCAGTGCCCCCGATCCCGGGACAGCTAGCTACGAGCAGTACTTC
TRBD2	TRBV20-1	TRBJ2-2	-	CSAPSGTNTGELFF	TGCAGTGCTCCGAGCGGGACCAACACCGGGGAGCTGTTTTTT
TRBD1	TRBV6-1	TRBJ1-4	many	CASNTAGTANEKLFF	TGTGCCAGCAACACGGCAGGGACAGCAAATGAAAAACTGTTTTTT
-	TRBV18	TRBJ2-1	few	CASSPGTEQFF	TGTGCCAGCTCACCGGGGACTGAGCAGTTCTTC
TRBD1	TRBV7-8	TRBJ2-5	-	CASSLAMGTGRRETQYF	TGTGCCAGCAGCTTAGCGATGGGGACAGGGCGGCGAGAGACCCAGTACTTC
-	TRBV29-1	TRBJ2-1	many	CSGGRTNNEQFF	TGCAGCGGAGGGAGAACCAACAATGAGCAGTTCTTC
TRBD1	TRBV18	TRBJ1-6	few	CASSPPGGGGSPLHF	TGTGCCAGCTCACCACCTGGAGGGGGCGGTTCACCCCTCCACTTT
-	TRBV10-3	TRBJ2-5	few	CAIRDSRRRETQYF	TGTGCCATCCGCGACTCCCGACGGCGGGAGACCCAGTACTTC
TRBD1	TRBV4-3	TRBJ2-7	many	CASSQDEGAGYEQYF	TGCGCCAGCAGCCAAGACGAGGGGGCCGGCTACGAGCAGTACTTC
-	TRBV9	TRBJ1-1	-	CASSVGGWPGGGASTEAFF	TGTGCCAGCAGCGTCGGGGGTTGGCCAGGAGGTGGGGCGAGCACTGAAGCTTTCTTT
-	TRBV21-1	TRBJ1-2	-	CASSKASGQEGMRGYTF	TGTGCCAGCAGCAAAGCGTCTGGACAGGAGGGAATGAGAGGCTACACCTTC
TRBD1	TRBV6-1	TRBJ2-5	-	CASSRRQGTGTQYF	TGTGCCAGCAGTCGTAGACAGGGGACGGGGACCCAGTACTTC
TRBD2	TRBV27	TRBJ2-1	few	CASSAGTSGGNEQFF	TGTGCCAGCAGCGCCGGGACTAGCGGGGGCAATGAGCAGTTCTTC
-	TRBV14	TRBJ2-7	once	CASSQELLAAEQYF	TGTGCCAGCAGCCAAGAGTTGTTAGCGGCGGAGCAGTACTTC
-	TRBV15	TRBJ2-3	many	CASRMEASSTDTQYF	TGTGCCTCCCGGATGGAGGCCTCTAGCACAGATACGCAGTATTTT
TRBD1	TRBV29-1	TRBJ2-2	-	CSGWAGGNTGELFF	TGCAGCGGGTGGGCAGGGGGGAACACCGGGGAGCTGTTTTTT
-	TRBV29-1	TRBJ1-4	many	CSVGVGRQTEKLFF	TGCAGCGTTGGTGTGGGACGTCAGACTGAAAAACTGTTTTTT
-	TRBV18	TRBJ2-2	many	CASSPPTNTGELFF	TGTGCCAGCTCACCACCCACTAACACCGGGGAGCTGTTTTTT
-	TRBV18	TRBJ2-1	-	CASSLSTTYNEQFF	TGTGCCAGCTCATTGAGCACTACCTACAATGAGCAGTTCTTC
-	TRBV25-1	TRBJ2-1	many	CASSEYQPYNEQFF	TGTGCCAGCAGTGAATATCAGCCCTACAATGAGCAGTTCTTC
-	TRBV20-1	TRBJ1-1	many	CSARTLRGETAEAFF	TGCAGTGCTAGAACCCTTCGGGGGGAGACAGCTGAAGCTTTCTTT
-	TRBV7-9	TRBJ2-7	many	CASSGTHRPYEQYF	TGTGCCAGCAGCGGGACACATCGTCCCTACGAGCAGTACTTC
-	TRBV20-1	TRBJ2-5	many	CSASQGIGETQYF	TGCAGTGCTAGTCAGGGGATCGGGGAGACCCAGTACTTC
TRBD1	TRBV9	TRBJ2-1	many	CASSALQGSSYNEQFF	TGTGCCAGCAGCGCTCTACAGGGGAGCTCCTACAATGAGCAGTTCTTC
TRBD1	TRBV11-2	TRBJ2-1	-	CASSSYEDRVDNEQFF	TGTGCCAGCAGCTCCTATGAGGACAGGGTGGATAATGAGCAGTTCTTC
-	TRBV19	TRBJ2-1	-	CASSISQGSYNEQFF	TGTGCCAGTAGTATATCCCAGGGGAGTTACAATGAGCAGTTCTTC
TRBD1	TRBV6-1	TRBJ2-6	-	CASRQGQGRTSGANVLTF	TGTGCCAGCAGGCAGGGACAGGGGAGAACTTCTGGGGCCAACGTCCTGACTTTC
-	TRBV3-1	TRBJ1-1	many	CASSPPGTNRAFF	TGTGCCAGCAGTCCCCCCGGGACGAATCGAGCTTTCTTT
TRBD1	TRBV24-1	TRBJ2-5	many	CATSDLQRDRLKETQYF	TGTGCCACCAGTGATTTGCAACGGGACAGGTTAAAAGAGACCCAGTACTTC
-	TRBV15	TRBJ1-2	many	CATSRDQLSGYTF	TGTGCCACCAGCAGAGATCAGTTGAGTGGCTACACCTTC
-	TRBV6-1	TRBJ1-1	few	CASSEVSGAGNTEAFF	TGTGCCAGCAGTGAAGTATCAGGGGCCGGGAACACTGAAGCTTTCTTT
-	TRBV14	TRBJ1-6	many	CASSQGVGLSPLHF	TGTGCCAGCAGCCAAGGAGTTGGACTGTCACCCCTCCACTTT
-	TRBV27	TRBJ2-1	many	CASSLSPGEQFF	TGTGCCAGCAGTTTATCGCCGGGGGAGCAGTTCTTC
TRBD2	TRBV2	TRBJ2-5	-	CASLAGGWTQYF	TGTGCCAGCTTAGCGGGGGGATGGACCCAGTACTTC
-	TRBV15	TRBJ2-4	many	CATSRGRGDIQYF	TGTGCCACCAGCAGAGGCAGGGGTGACATTCAGTACTTC
-	TRBV7-9	TRBJ1-2	many	CASSLSHGYTF	TGTGCCAGCAGCTTAAGCCATGGCTACACCTTC
TRBD1	TRBV20-1	TRBJ2-5	many	CSANPNDRVQETQYF	TGCAGTGCCAACCCCAACGACAGGGTCCAAGAGACCCAGTACTTC
TRBD2	TRBV11-2	TRBJ2-3	many	CASSGTSGDYGTQYF	TGTGCCAGCAGTGGGACTAGCGGCGACTATGGTACGCAGTATTTT
TRBD2	TRBV12-3/TRBV12-4	TRBJ2-1	many	CASSLMAGGSYNEQFF	TGTGCCAGCAGTTTAATGGCGGGAGGGTCCTACAATGAGCAGTTCTTC
-	TRBV12-3/TRBV12-4	TRBJ1-6	many	CASTIGTRRNSPLHF	TGTGCCAGCACTATAGGGACGAGGAGAAATTCACCCCTCCACTTT
TRBD1	TRBV19	TRBJ1-5	-	CASSILTGPYSNQPQHF	TGTGCCAGTAGTATATTGACAGGGCCGTATAGCAATCAGCCCCAGCATTTT
-	TRBV7-9	TRBJ2-1	many	CAGSDNEQFF	TGTGCCGGCTCTGACAATGAGCAGTTCTTC
-	TRBV25-1	TRBJ1-1	many	CASSEWGQGTEAFF	TGTGCCAGCAGTGAATGGGGCCAGGGCACTGAAGCTTTCTTT
TRBD1	TRBV5-1	TRBJ2-7	many	CASSPRQGTSYEQYF	TGCGCCAGCAGCCCCCGACAGGGTACCTCCTACGAGCAGTACTTC